This T cell receptor (beta chain) was profiled in a study of Ad26.COV2.S vaccination and SARS-CoV-2 variants. Study results and caveats: There was reportedly substantial breadth in spike-specific CD8+ and CD4+ T cell responses after vaccination. Vaccine recipients and placebo recipients showed similar non-spike TCR breadth.

Germline V gene sequence: CDR1 GTSNPN, CDR2 SVGIG (reference sequence). The germline V and J ends were trimmed by 0 bases and 0 bases, with 2 bases remaining between them. The CDR3 is made up of 12 amino acids. Concerning this clone itself: Its antigen is unidentified.

The treatment here: 15 to 20 received Ad26.COV2.S at low or high dose, single or two shots; roughly five received placebo; per-sample allocation not given. It was on day 63 after the first vaccine or placebo injection that samples were taken. Sequenced by immunoSEQ multiplex PCR; TCRdb stores in-frame clones only, minus some. The sample includes around 300,000 clones, about 90% of them seen just once. The chain is built from TRBV30 and TRBJ1-1; D gene unclear. This specimen was peripheral blood, taken in a trial of Ad26.COV2.S vaccine versus placebo. The sequence was collected from a person between 18 and 65 years old who received the Ad26.COV2.S COVID-19 vaccine or a placebo. Here the CDR3 reads CAWSVMNTEAFF. In DNA form, the CDR3 reads TGTGCCTGGAGTGTGATGAACACTGAAGCTTTCTTT. Full variable domain (missing parts from reference TRBV30 and TRBJ1-1): SQTIHQWPATLVQPVGSPLSLECTVEGTSNPNLYWYRQAAGRGLQLLFYSVGIGQISSEVPQNLSASRPQDRQFILSSKKLLLSDSGFYLCAWSVMNTEAFFGQGTRLTVV.